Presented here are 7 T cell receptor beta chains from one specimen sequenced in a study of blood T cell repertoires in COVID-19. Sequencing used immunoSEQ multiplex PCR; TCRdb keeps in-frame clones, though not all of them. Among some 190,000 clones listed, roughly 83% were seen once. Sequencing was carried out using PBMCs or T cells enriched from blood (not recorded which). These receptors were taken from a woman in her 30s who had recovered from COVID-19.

The CDR3, as DNA: TGTGCCAGCAGCATGGGACAGGCTCCGGAGAGGGACTATGGCTACACCTTC. Encoded protein: CASSMGQAPERDYGYTF. The V gene is TRBV21-1, the J gene TRBJ1-2; TRBD1 is the table's D call and was not checked against the DNA. TRBV21-1 is noted as a pseudogene. This CDR3 region has 17 residues.

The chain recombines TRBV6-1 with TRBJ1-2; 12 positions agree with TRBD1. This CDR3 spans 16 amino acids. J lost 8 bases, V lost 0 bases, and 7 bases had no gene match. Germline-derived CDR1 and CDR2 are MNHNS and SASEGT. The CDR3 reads CASSEAGQGAGGGYTF. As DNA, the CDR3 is TGTGCCAGCAGTGAAGCGGGACAGGGGGCCGGTGGAGGCTACACCTTC.

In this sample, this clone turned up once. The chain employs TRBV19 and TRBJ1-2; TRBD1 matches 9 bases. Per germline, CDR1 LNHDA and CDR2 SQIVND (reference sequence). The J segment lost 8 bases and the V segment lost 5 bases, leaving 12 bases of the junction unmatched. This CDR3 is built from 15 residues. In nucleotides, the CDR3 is TGTGCCAGTAGTTCCGGGACAGGGACCGAGGCCGGCTACACCTTC. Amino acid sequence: CASSSGTGTEAGYTF. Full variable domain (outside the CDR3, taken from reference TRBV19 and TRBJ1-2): DGGITQSPKYLFRKEGQNVTLSCEQNLNHDAMYWYRQDPGQGLRLIYYSQIVNDFQKGDIAEGYSVSREKKESFPLTVTSAQKNPTAFYLCASSSGTGTEAGYTFGSGTRLTVV.

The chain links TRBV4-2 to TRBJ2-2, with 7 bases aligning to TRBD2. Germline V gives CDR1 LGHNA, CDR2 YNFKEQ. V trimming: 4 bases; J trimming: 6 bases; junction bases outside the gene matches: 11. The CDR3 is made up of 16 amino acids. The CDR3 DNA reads TGTGCCAGCAGCCCCCAGGGCAGCGGGATCTCCGGGGAGCTGTTTTTT. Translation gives CASSPQGSGISGELFF.

The CDR3 spells CASSSTGDPQQPQHF. The CDR3 DNA reads as TGCGCCAGCAGCTCGACAGGGGATCCCCAGCAGCCCCAGCATTTT. The V call is TRBV5-1, the J call TRBJ1-5; 8 bases fit TRBD1. Trimming removed 3 bases from V and 7 bases from J; junction bases left unmatched: 9. This CDR3 has 15 residues. CDR1 is SGHRS, CDR2 YFSETQ, per germline.

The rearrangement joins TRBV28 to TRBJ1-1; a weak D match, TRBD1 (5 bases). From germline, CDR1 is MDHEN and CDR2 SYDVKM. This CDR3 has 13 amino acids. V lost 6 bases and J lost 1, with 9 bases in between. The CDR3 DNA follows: TGTGCCAGCAGACGAACAGGGAACACTGAAGCTTTCTTT. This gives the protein CASRRTGNTEAFF.

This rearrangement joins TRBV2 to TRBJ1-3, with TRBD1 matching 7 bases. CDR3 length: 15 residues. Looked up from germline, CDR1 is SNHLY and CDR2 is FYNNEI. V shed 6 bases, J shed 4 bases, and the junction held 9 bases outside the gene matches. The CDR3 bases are TGTGCCAGCAGCAGGGACAGAATAACGGGAAACACCATATATTTT. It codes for CASSRDRITGNTIYF.